These T cell receptor beta chains were read from a single sample in a study of patients and donors after allogeneic stem cell transplantation. Using its own MiXCR run on the RT-PCR reads, TCRdb lists one record per CDR3 protein. Of about 74,000 distinct CDR3 sequences detected, more than 20% appear once; the ten largest clones hold about 25%. Sequenced: blood, either unsorted or a sorted T cell fraction (not recorded which). The source of these receptors is a human donor who was either an allogeneic HSCT recipient or a stem cell or donor lymphocyte infusion donor (not recorded which). It is not recorded whose cells these are; they may come from a transplant donor. Both conserved end residues are part of each CDR3. Size tells how often a clone was seen (once, few, many) or the class of an expanded clone, and some rows leave it out.

length: 17; size: -; V: TRBV12-3/TRBV12-4; J: TRBJ1-5; CDR3: CASSSPGFTRGNQPQHF
length: 15; size: few; V: TRBV12-3/TRBV12-4; J: TRBJ1-5; CDR3: CASRIPGQGYQPQHF
length: 15; size: medium-sized; V: TRBV20-1; J: TRBJ1-6; CDR3: CSARVSGTANSPLHF
length: 13; size: -; V: TRBV5-6; J: TRBJ1-1; CDR3: CASSLGRGTEAFF
length: 14; size: -; V: TRBV14; J: TRBJ2-2; CDR3: CASSSTGNTGELFF
length: 14; size: once; V: TRBV15; J: TRBJ2-2; CDR3: CATSRGLRTGELFF
length: 14; size: few; V: TRBV12-3/TRBV12-4; J: TRBJ1-5; CDR3: CASSRTGRVQPQHF
length: 16; size: medium-sized; V: TRBV7-9; J: TRBJ1-3; CDR3: CASSSTLGGAGNTIYF
length: 13; size: -; V: TRBV5-1; J: TRBJ2-7; CDR3: CASSRTGYYEQYF
length: 13; size: -; V: TRBV12-3/TRBV12-4; J: TRBJ1-2; CDR3: CASRTGQGIGYTF
length: 14; size: -; V: TRBV27; J: TRBJ2-3; CDR3: CASSLIWPIDTQYF
length: 14; size: -; V: TRBV3-1; J: TRBJ1-3; CDR3: CASSQWQGEYTIYF
length: 13; size: few; V: TRBV10-3; J: TRBJ1-4; CDR3: CAISESRAEKLFF
length: 13; size: -; V: TRBV5-4; J: TRBJ1-1; CDR3: CASSARSMGEAFF
length: 13; size: -; V: TRBV5-1; J: TRBJ2-4; CDR3: CASSLKGNDIQYF
length: 15; size: -; V: TRBV7-2; J: TRBJ2-7; CDR3: CASTVPRQGNYEQYF
length: 12; size: -; V: TRBV10-3; J: TRBJ1-2; CDR3: CAISEGSYGYTF
length: 13; size: -; V: TRBV6-2/TRBV6-3; J: TRBJ2-4; CDR3: CASRDRDENIQYF
length: 14; size: -; V: TRBV27; J: TRBJ1-5; CDR3: CASSLRREFRPQHF
length: 15; size: many; V: TRBV5-1; J: TRBJ2-7; CDR3: CASSLLGAGSYEQYF
length: 15; size: -; V: TRBV5-1; J: TRBJ1-3; CDR3: CASSLTPSTGNTIYF
length: 13; size: few; V: TRBV25-1; J: TRBJ2-7; CDR3: CASGGDISYEQYF
length: 11; size: -; V: TRBV5-1; J: TRBJ1-1; CDR3: CASSADTEAFF
length: 18; size: few; V: TRBV6-2/TRBV6-3; J: TRBJ1-1; CDR3: CASSYFWDRANANTEAFF
length: 11; size: -; V: TRBV7-2; J: TRBJ2-5; CDR3: CASSSSETQYF
length: 12; size: -; V: TRBV5-5; J: TRBJ2-3; CDR3: CASSFWTDTQYF
length: 15; size: few; V: TRBV10-3; J: TRBJ2-3; CDR3: CASRQGLPSTDTQYF